This T cell receptor (beta chain) was found in a study of cytomegalovirus exposure and HLA in healthy donors. Study-wide context: Among roughly 180 million T cells, an earlier analysis found 90 million to 130 million unique TCR beta sequences. Findings of the study overall: The study put some 150 TCR beta chains on its list as cytomegalovirus-associated. V- and J-gene trimming in TCR beta was tied to a missense DCLRE1C variant by an analysis performed later.

Healthy people donating bone marrow made up the donors. The PCR used 60 Vbeta and 13 Jbeta primers. Measured with immunoSEQ multiplex PCR; TCRdb has only the in-frame clones, and not every one. The sample shows around 210,000 clones, approximately 85% of them seen only once. V dropped 4 bases and J dropped 3; count of bases not matched to a gene: 5. Germline lookup yields CDR1 SEHNR and CDR2 FQNEAQ (reference sequence). The CDR3 has 14 residues. As concerns this clone: The antigen remains undetermined.

The V gene is TRBV7-9, the J gene TRBJ2-7, with TRBD1 matching 8 bases. The sequencing input was PBMCs. This TCR derives from a girl aged 2 to 9 in good health and CMV-seronegative. The CDR3 region is CASSSGTGFYEQYF. The CDR3 DNA reads as TGTGCCAGCAGCTCCGGGACAGGATTCTACGAGCAGTACTTC. Complete variable domain (other parts from reference TRBV7-9 and TRBJ2-7): DTGVSQNPRHKITKRGQNVTFRCDPISEHNRLYWYRQTLGQGPEFLTYFQNEAQLEKSRLLSDRFSAERPKGSFSTLEIQRTEQGDSAMYLCASSSGTGFYEQYFGPGTRLTVT.